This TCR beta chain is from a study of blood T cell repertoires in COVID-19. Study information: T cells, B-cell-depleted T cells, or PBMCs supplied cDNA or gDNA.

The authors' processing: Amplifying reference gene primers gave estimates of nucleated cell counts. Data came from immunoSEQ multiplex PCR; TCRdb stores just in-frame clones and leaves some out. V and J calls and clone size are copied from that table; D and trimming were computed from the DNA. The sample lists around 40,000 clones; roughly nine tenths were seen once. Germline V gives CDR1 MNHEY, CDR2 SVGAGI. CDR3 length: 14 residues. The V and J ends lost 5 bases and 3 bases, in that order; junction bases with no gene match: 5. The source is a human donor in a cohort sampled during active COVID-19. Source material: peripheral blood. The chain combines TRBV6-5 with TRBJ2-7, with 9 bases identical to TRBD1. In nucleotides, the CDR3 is TGTGCCAGCAGTCCGACAGGGGGGTTCTACGAGCAGTACTTC. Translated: CASSPTGGFYEQYF.